The rows below give T cell receptor beta chains drawn from one sample of a study of Tregs in tolerant kidney transplant recipients. Repertoires were generated with immunoSEQ multiplex PCR, while TCRdb's copy carries only in-frame clones and drops some. Found here are tens of thousands of clones, roughly 91% of them singletons; the top ten hold roughly 1.5%. Source: CD4+ T cells from blood (PBMCs), taken 24 months after the transplant. The origin of the receptors is a human patient who received a combined kidney and bone marrow transplant. Some T cells may be supplied by the graft donor. CDR3s include the opening cysteine and the closing phenylalanine or tryptophan. The order of the fields is clone size, J gene, V gene, D gene, CDR3 DNA, CDR3 protein. The D gene is left open where the match is weak. Some rows have no size entry. The others give once, few or many, or a class for an expanded clone.

>-|TRBJ2-2|TRBV7-3|-
TGTGCCAGCAGCCCCAGGGGGGCGGCGAACACCGGGGAGCTGTTTTTT
CASSPRGAANTGELFF
>-|TRBJ1-1|TRBV19|-
TGTGCCAGTAGTTCGGGGGTGGACGGAGGACTGAACACTGAAGCTTTCTTT
CASSSGVDGGLNTEAFF
>-|TRBJ2-3|TRBV2|-
TGTGCCAGCAGTGAAACAGCTCCGTTCACAGATACGCAGTATTTT
CASSETAPFTDTQYF
>-|TRBJ2-7|TRBV13|TRBD2
TGTGCCAGCAGCTCTACGGGGGGGCGACAATCTACCTACGAGCAGTACTTC
CASSSTGGRQSTYEQYF
>-|TRBJ2-7|TRBV2|-
TGTGCCAGCAGTGAGGACGGGGACTCCTACGAGCAGTACTTC
CASSEDGDSYEQYF
>-|TRBJ2-1|TRBV18|TRBD2
TGTGCCAGCTCACGAGGACTAGCAGGGGACAATGAGCAGTTCTTC
CASSRGLAGDNEQFF
>-|TRBJ1-4|TRBV29-1|TRBD1
TGCAGCACCGGAACAGGGGGCCCTAATGAAAAACTGTTTTTT
CSTGTGGPNEKLFF
>-|TRBJ2-5|TRBV27|-
TGTGCCAGCAGTTGGGGGCCAGAACAAGAGACCCAGTACTTC
CASSWGPEQETQYF
>-|TRBJ2-7|TRBV7-9|TRBD2
TGTGCCAGCAGCCCTAGCGGGGCGTACGCCTACGAGCAGTACTTC
CASSPSGAYAYEQYF
>-|TRBJ2-1|TRBV7-9|TRBD2
TGTGCCAGCAGCTCCCCTAGCGGGAGCTCCTACAATGAGCAGTTCTTC
CASSSPSGSSYNEQFF
>-|TRBJ2-3|TRBV4-3|TRBD2
TGCGCCAGCAGCCAAGATTCGGGACTAGCGGGAGCAGATACGCAGTATTTT
CASSQDSGLAGADTQYF
>-|TRBJ2-7|TRBV7-2|-
TGTGCCAGCAGCTTAGGCAGGGGTACGGACGAGCAGTACTTC
CASSLGRGTDEQYF
>-|TRBJ2-1|TRBV29-1|TRBD1
TGCAGCGTTGAAGGGGGACAGGGGGCAAATGAGCAGTTCTTC
CSVEGGQGANEQFF
>once|TRBJ1-1|TRBV5-1|-
TGCGCCAGCAGCCCCCAGGGTGGGAACACTGAAGCTTTCTTT
CASSPQGGNTEAFF
>-|TRBJ2-7|TRBV7-9|TRBD1
TGTGCCAGCAGCTTGGGGACAGCTATAGGGGTCGACGAGCAGTACTTC
CASSLGTAIGVDEQYF
>-|TRBJ1-6|TRBV28|-
TGTGCCAGCAGTTCCCGGGGTGGACGCTTAAATTCACCCCTCCACTTT
CASSSRGGRLNSPLHF
>-|TRBJ2-3|TRBV10-3|TRBD2
TGTGCCATCAGAGGACTAGCGGGAGCAGATACGCAGTATTTT
CAIRGLAGADTQYF
>-|TRBJ2-3|TRBV7-9|TRBD1
TGTGCCAGCAGCTCCGACCGGGACAGGGACACAGATACGCAGTATTTT
CASSSDRDRDTDTQYF
>-|TRBJ2-7|TRBV18|-
TGTGCCAGCTCCCCAGGGACAACTTACGAGCAGTACTTC
CASSPGTTYEQYF
>few|TRBJ2-7|TRBV5-1|TRBD1
TGCGCCAGCAGTGGTTGGACAGGCACCTACGAGCAGTACTTC
CASSGWTGTYEQYF
>-|TRBJ1-2|TRBV29-1|TRBD1
TGCAGCGTTGTAGGGGGCGACTATGGCTACACCTTC
CSVVGGDYGYTF
>-|TRBJ2-3|TRBV29-1|TRBD2
TGCAGCGTTGAAGGGGAGGGTTTT
CSVEGEGF
>-|TRBJ1-6|TRBV5-6|-
TGTGCCAGCAGCTTGTTGCCGGCAGGGGTTTCCTCCTATAATTCACCCCTCCACTTT
CASSLLPAGVSSYNSPLHF
>-|TRBJ1-2|TRBV7-2|TRBD1
TGTGCCGGCAGCTTTCGGGTCTCAGGGACAGCACTATCTGGCTACACCTTC
CAGSFRVSGTALSGYTF
>-|TRBJ2-7|TRBV6-1|TRBD1
TGTGCCAGCAGTGTAGGGACAGGGTGGTACGAGCAGTACTTC
CASSVGTGWYEQYF
>-|TRBJ2-1|TRBV11-3|TRBD2
TGTGCCAGCAGCCACCGGGGGACTAGCGGGGGGGAGCAGTTCTTC
CASSHRGTSGGEQFF
>once|TRBJ1-5|TRBV14|-
TGTGCCAGCAGCCAAGATTTCGCGCACAGGGATAGCAATCAGCCCCAGCATTTT
CASSQDFAHRDSNQPQHF
>-|TRBJ2-3|TRBV11-2|TRBD1
TGTGCCAGCAGCCGGACAGGGCGCGGCACAGATACGCAGTATTTT
CASSRTGRGTDTQYF
>-|TRBJ2-3|TRBV5-6|TRBD2
TGTGCCAGCAGCTTGATTAGCGGGAGGGAAACGCAGTATTTT
CASSLISGRETQYF
>-|TRBJ2-1|TRBV4-2|TRBD2
TGTGCCAGCAGCGCGATTAGCGGGGGGTCCTACAATGAGCAGTTCTTC
CASSAISGGSYNEQFF
>-|TRBJ1-4|TRBV18|TRBD1
TGTGCCAGCTCACCACCGCTCGCCGGGACAGGGAAAGAAAAACTGTTTTTT
CASSPPLAGTGKEKLFF
>-|TRBJ2-1|TRBV7-3|TRBD2
TGTGCCAGCAGCTTATCGGCCAGCGGGGCCACCGTAGGTGAGCAGTTCTTC
CASSLSASGATVGEQFF
>-|TRBJ1-2|TRBV30|-
TGTGCCTGGGTGCAACTCCCGAGGTTTGGCTACACCTTC
CAWVQLPRFGYTF
>once|TRBJ2-2|TRBV7-9|TRBD2
TGTGCCAGCAGCTTAATCTTGAGTGCGGGAGCCCCCGGGGAGCTGTTTTTT
CASSLILSAGAPGELFF
>-|TRBJ2-3|TRBV7-6|-
TGTGCCAGCAGCTTAGCTCCTTTTAGCACAGATACGCAGTATTTT
CASSLAPFSTDTQYF
>-|TRBJ2-7|TRBV6-6|-
TGTGCCAGCAGACGACAGGTCCTGAGCTCCTACGAGCAGTACTTC
CASRRQVLSSYEQYF
>-|TRBJ1-4|TRBV5-1|-
TGCGCCAGCCGCTCCTCTAGGGGGGGTGGGGAAAAACTGTTTTTT
CASRSSRGGGEKLFF
>-|TRBJ2-7|TRBV9|-
TGTGCCAGCAGCCCCCGGGTAGAGATTACCTACGAGCAGTACTTC
CASSPRVEITYEQYF
>-|TRBJ2-7|TRBV7-2|TRBD2
TGTGCCAGCAGCTTAGTGGGGGGATCCGGGAGGGCTCTCGCCGAGCAGTACTTC
CASSLVGGSGRALAEQYF
>-|TRBJ2-3|TRBV9|-
TGTGCCAGCAGCGTAGCGGGGACAGATACGCAGTATTTT
CASSVAGTDTQYF
>-|TRBJ1-6|TRBV30|-
TGTGCCTGGAGTGTAGCTGCGGAGAATTCACCCCTCCACTTT
CAWSVAAENSPLHF
>-|TRBJ1-3|TRBV7-9|TRBD1
TGTGCCAGCAGCCCACCGGGACAGGGAAACACCATATATTTT
CASSPPGQGNTIYF
>-|TRBJ2-3|TRBV7-2|TRBD2
TGTGCCAGCAGCCCCCGAGGGGCGGGGGTAGATACGCAGTATTTT
CASSPRGAGVDTQYF
>-|TRBJ1-6|TRBV30|-
TGTGCCTGGAGCGACAGGTTAGATTCACCCCTCCACTTT
CAWSDRLDSPLHF
>once|TRBJ2-7|TRBV11-2|TRBD1
TGTGCCAGCAGCTTAGCCACCCCACAGGGGGCGGACGAGCAGTACTTC
CASSLATPQGADEQYF
>few|TRBJ2-7|TRBV6-5|-
TGTGCCAGCAGTGCTAGCTCCTACGAGCAGTACTTC
CASSASSYEQYF
>-|TRBJ2-5|TRBV7-2|-
TGTGCCAGCAGCTTACTATTAGGAGGGTGGGAGACCCAGTACTTC
CASSLLLGGWETQYF
>-|TRBJ2-2|TRBV7-2|-
TGTGCCAGCAGCCTACAGTGGACCGGGGAGCTGTTTTTT
CASSLQWTGELFF
>-|TRBJ2-1|TRBV6-1|TRBD1
TGTGCCAGCAGTGAAGGACAGGGGTACAATGAGCAGTTCTTC
CASSEGQGYNEQFF
>-|TRBJ2-7|TRBV7-2|TRBD1
TGTGCCAGCAGCAGAAACAGGGGGCGAATCTACGAGCAGTACTTC
CASSRNRGRIYEQYF
>-|TRBJ1-1|TRBV30|-
TGTGCCTGGACCAGGAACACTGAAGCTTTCTTT
CAWTRNTEAFF
>once|TRBJ2-4|TRBV5-6|-
TGTGCCAGCAGCTTGGGACTAGCCAAAAACATTCAGTACTTC
CASSLGLAKNIQYF
>-|TRBJ1-4|TRBV7-2|-
TGTGCCAGCAGCTTAGGGGGCAGGACTAATGAAAAACTGTTTTTT
CASSLGGRTNEKLFF
>-|TRBJ1-3|TRBV9|-
TGTGCCAGCAGTTGGGCAGCTACTGGAAACACCATATATTTT
CASSWAATGNTIYF
>few|TRBJ1-5|TRBV10-3|TRBD1
TGTGCCATCAGTGAGTCGAGGACAGGGCGAGGGAGCCAGCCCCAGCATTTT
CAISESRTGRGSQPQHF
>once|TRBJ2-7|TRBV5-1|TRBD2
TGCGCCAGCAGCACCTGGACTAGCGGGGGGTACGAGCAGTACTTC
CASSTWTSGGYEQYF